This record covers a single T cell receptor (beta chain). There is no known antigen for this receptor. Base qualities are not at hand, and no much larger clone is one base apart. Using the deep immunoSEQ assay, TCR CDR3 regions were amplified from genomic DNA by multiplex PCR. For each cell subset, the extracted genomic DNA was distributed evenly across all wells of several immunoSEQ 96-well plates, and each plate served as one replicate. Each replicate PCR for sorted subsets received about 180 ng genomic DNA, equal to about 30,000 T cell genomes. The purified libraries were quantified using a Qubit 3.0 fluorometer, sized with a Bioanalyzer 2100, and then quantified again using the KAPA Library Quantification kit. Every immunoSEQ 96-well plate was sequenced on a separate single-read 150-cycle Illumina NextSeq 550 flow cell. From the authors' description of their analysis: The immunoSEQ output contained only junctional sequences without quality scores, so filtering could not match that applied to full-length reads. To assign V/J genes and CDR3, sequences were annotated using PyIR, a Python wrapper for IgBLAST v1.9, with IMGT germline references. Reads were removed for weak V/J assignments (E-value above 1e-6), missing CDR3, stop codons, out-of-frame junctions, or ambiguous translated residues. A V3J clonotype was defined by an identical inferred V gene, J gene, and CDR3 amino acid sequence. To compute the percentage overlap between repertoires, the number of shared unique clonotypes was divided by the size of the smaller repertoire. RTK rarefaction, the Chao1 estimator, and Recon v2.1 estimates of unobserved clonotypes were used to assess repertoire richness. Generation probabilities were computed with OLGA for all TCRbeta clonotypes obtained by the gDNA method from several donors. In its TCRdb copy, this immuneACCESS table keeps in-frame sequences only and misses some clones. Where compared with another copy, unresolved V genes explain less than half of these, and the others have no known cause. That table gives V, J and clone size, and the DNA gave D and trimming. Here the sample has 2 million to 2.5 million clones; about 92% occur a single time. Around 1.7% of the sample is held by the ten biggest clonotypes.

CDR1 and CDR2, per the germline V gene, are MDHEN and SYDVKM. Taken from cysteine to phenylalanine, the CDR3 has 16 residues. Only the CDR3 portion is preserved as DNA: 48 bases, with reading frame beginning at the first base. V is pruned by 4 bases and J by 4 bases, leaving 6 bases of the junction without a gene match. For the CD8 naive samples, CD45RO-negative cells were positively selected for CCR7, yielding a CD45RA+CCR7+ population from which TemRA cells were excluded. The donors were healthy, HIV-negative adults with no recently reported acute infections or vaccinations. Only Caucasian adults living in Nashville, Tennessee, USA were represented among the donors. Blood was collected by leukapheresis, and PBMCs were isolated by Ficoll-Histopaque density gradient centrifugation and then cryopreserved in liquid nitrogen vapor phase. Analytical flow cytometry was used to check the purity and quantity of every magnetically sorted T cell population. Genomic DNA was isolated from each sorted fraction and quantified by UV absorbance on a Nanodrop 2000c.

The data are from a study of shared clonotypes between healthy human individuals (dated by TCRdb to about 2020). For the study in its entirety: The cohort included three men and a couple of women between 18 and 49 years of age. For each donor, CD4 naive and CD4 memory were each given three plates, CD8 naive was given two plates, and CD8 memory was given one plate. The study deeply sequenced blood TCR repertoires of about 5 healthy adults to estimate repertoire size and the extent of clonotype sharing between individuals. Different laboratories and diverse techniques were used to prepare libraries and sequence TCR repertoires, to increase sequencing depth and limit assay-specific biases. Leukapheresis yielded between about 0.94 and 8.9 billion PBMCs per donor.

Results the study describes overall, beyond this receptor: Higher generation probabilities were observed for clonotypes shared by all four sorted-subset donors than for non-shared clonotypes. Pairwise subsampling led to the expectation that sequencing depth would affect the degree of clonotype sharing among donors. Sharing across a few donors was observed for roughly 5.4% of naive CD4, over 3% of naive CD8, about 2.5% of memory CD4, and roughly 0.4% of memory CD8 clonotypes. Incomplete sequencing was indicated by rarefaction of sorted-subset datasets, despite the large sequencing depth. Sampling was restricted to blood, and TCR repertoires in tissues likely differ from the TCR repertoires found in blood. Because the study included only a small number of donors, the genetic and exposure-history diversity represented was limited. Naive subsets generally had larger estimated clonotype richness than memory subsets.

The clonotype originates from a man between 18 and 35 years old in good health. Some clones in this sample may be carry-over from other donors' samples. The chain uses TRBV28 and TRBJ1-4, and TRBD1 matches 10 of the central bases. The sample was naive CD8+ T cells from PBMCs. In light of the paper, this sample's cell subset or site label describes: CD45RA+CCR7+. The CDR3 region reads CASSYDRGLGNEKLFF. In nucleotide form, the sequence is TGTGCCAGCAGTTACGACAGGGGGCTTGGTAATGAAAAACTGTTTTTT.